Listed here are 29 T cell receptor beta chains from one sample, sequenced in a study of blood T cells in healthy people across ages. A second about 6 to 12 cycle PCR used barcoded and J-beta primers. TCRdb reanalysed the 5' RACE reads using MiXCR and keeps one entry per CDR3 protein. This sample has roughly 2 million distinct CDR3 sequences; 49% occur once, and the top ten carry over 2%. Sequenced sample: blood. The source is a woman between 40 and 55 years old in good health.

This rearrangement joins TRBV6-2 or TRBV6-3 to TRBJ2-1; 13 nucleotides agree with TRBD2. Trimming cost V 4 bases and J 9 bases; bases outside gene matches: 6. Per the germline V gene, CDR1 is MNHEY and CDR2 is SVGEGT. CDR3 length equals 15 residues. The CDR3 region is CASSSGLAGAGEQFF. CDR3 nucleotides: TGTGCCAGCAGTTCCGGACTAGCGGGGGCGGGTGAGCAGTTCTTC.

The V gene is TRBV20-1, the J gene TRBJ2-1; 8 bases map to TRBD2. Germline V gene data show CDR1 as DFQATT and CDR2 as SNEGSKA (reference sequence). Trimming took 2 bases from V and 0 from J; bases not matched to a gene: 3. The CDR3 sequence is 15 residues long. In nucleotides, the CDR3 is TGCAGTGCTAGACCAACTAGCGGCTCCTACAATGAGCAGTTCTTC. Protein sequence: CSARPTSGSYNEQFF.

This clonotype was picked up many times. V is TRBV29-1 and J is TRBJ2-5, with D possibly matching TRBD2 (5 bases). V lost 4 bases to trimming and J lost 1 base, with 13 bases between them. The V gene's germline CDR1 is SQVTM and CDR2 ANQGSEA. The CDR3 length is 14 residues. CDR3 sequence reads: CSVVGGFSQETQYF. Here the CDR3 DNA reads TGCAGCGTTGTTGGAGGTTTCAGCCAAGAGACCCAGTACTTC.

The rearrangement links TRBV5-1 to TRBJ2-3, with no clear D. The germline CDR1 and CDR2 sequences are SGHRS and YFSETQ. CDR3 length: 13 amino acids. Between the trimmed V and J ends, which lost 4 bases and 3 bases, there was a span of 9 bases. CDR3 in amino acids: CASSHGDTDTQYF. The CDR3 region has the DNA TGCGCCAGCAGCCATGGCGATACAGATACGCAGTATTTT.

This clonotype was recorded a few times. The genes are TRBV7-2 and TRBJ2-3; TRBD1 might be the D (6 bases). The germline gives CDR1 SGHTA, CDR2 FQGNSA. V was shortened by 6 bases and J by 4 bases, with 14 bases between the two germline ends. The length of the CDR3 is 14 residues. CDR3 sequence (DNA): TGTGCCAGCAGTTTCAGACAGGTTTCAGATACGCAGTATTTT. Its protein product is CASSFRQVSDTQYF.

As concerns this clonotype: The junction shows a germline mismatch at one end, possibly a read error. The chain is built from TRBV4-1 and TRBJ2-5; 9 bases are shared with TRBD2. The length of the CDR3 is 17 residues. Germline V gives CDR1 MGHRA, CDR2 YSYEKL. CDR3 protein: CPSSQDHLAGGQETQYF. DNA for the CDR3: TGCCCCAGCAGCCAAGATCACCTTGCGGGGGGGCAAGAGACCCAGTACTTC.

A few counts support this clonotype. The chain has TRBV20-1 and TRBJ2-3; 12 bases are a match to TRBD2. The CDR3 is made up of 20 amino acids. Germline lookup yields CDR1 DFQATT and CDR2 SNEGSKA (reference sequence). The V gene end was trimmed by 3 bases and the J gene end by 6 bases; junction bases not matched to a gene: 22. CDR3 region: CSASPLHPPSGGAGSDTQYF. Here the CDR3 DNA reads TGCAGTGCTAGCCCACTGCATCCTCCTAGCGGGGGGGCCGGTAGTGATACGCAGTATTTT.

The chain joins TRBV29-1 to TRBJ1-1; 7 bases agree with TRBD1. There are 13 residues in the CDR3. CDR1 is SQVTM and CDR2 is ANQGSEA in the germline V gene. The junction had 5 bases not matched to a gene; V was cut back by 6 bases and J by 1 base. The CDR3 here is CSVQGTRNTEAFF. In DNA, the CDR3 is TGCAGCGTACAGGGGACCAGGAACACTGAAGCTTTCTTT.

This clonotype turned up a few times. The CDR3 is CSAPDTLTSPDGYTF. Here the CDR3 DNA reads TGCAGTGCTCCCGATACCTTAACCTCGCCGGACGGCTACACCTTC. The chain uses TRBV20-1 and TRBJ1-2; D is unclear. V lost 5 bases and J lost 8, with 24 bases in between. The CDR3 loop spans 15 amino acids. Germline V gene lookup returns CDR1 DFQATT and CDR2 SNEGSKA (reference sequence).

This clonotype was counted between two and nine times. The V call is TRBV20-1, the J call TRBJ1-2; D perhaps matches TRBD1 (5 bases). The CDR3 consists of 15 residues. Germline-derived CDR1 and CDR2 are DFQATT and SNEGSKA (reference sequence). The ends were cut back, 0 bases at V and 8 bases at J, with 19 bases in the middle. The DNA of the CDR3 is TGCAGTGCTAGAGAATGGGCCGGACACCTTCGAGGCTACACCTTC. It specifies CSAREWAGHLRGYTF.

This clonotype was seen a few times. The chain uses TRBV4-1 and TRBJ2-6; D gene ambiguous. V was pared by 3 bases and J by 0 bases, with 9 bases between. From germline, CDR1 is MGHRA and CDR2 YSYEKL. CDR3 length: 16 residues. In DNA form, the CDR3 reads TGCGCCAGCAGCCACCCAGGTACCTCTGGGGCCAACGTCCTGACTTTC. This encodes CASSHPGTSGANVLTF.

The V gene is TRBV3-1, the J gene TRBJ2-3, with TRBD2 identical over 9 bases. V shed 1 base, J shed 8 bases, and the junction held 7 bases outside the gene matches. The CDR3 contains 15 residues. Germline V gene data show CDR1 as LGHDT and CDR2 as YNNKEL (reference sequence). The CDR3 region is CASSQGAGGRRTQYF. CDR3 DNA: TGTGCCAGCAGCCAAGGCGCGGGGGGGCGGCGTACGCAGTATTTT.

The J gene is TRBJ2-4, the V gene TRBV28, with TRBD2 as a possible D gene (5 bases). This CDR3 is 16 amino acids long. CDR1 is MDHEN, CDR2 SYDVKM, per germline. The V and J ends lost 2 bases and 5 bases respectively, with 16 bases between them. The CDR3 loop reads CASSLQRGMVQNIQYF. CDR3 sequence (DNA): TGTGCCAGCAGTTTACAGAGAGGGATGGTGCAAAACATTCAGTACTTC.

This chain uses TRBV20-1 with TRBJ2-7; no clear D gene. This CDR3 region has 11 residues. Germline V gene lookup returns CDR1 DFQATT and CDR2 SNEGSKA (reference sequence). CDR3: CRGGDDYEQYF. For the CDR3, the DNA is TGCAGGGGCGGAGATGACTACGAGCAGTACTTC.

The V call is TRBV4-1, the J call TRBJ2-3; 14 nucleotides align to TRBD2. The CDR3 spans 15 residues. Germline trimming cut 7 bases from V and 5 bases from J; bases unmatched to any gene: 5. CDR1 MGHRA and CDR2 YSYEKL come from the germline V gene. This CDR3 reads CASTGTSGGVDTQYF. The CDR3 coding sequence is TGCGCCAGCACCGGGACTAGCGGGGGAGTAGATACGCAGTATTTT.

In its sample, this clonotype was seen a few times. The CDR3 protein is CASSTLLGQRGPSYEQYF. CDR3 coding DNA: TGTGCCAGCAGTACCCTCCTGGGCCAGCGGGGGCCCTCCTACGAGCAGTACTTC. The chain is built from TRBV25-1 and TRBJ2-7; TRBD2 matches at 8 bases. In germline, CDR1 is MGHDK, CDR2 SYGVNS. The V gene end was trimmed by 5 bases and the J gene end by 0 bases; junction bases not matched to a gene: 15. The CDR3 spans 18 residues.

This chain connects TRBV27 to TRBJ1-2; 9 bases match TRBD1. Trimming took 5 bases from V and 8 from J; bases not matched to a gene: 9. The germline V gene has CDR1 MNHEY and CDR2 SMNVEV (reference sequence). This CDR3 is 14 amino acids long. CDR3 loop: CASSRDRVGSGYTF. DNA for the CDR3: TGTGCCAGCAGTCGGGACAGGGTTGGATCGGGCTACACCTTC.

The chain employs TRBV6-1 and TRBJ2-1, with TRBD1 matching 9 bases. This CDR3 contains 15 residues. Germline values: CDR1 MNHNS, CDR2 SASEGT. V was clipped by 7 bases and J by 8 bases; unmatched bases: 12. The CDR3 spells CASTRTGDPDDEQFF. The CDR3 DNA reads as TGTGCCAGCACCCGGACAGGGGATCCGGACGATGAGCAGTTCTTC.

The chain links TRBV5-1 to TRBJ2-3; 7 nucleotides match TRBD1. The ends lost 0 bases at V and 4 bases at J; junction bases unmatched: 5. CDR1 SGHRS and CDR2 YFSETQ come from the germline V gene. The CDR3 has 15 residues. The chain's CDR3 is CASSLAAGGPDTQYF. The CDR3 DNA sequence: TGCGCCAGCAGCTTGGCGGCAGGGGGTCCAGATACGCAGTATTTT.

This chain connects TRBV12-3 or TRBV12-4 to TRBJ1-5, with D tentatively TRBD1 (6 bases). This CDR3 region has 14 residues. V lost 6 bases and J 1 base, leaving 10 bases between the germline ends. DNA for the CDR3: TGTGCCAGCAGCGGGACAACGAGCAATCAGCCCCAGCATTTT. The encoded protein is CASSGTTSNQPQHF.

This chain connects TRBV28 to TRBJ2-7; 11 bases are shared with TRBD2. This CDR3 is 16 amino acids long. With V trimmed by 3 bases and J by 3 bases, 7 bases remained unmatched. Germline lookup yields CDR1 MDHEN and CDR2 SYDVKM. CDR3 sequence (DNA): TGTGCCAGCAGTTTGAGGACTAGCGGGCCTCGCTACGAGCAGTACTTC. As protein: CASSLRTSGPRYEQYF.

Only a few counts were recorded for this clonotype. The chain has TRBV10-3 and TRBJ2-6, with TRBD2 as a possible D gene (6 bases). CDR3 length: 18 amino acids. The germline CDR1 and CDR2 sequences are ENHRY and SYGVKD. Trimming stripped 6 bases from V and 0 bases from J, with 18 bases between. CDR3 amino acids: CAIRGTAIVFSGANVLTF. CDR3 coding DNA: TGTGCCATCAGGGGGACTGCCATCGTATTCTCTGGGGCCAACGTCCTGACTTTC.

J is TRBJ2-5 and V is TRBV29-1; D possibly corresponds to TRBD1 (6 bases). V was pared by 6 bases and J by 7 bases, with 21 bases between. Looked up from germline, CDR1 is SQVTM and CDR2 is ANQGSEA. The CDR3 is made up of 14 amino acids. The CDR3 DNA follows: TGCAGCGTAACGATGTTGGGGGCAGGCGGGACCCAGTACTTC. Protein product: CSVTMLGAGGTQYF.

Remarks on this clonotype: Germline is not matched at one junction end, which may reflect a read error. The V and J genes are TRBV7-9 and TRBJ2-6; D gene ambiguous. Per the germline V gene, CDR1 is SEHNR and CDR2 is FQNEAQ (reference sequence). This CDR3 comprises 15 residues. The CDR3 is CASSLVASGTNVLTF. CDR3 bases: TGTGCCAGCAGCTTAGTCGCATCTGGGACCAACGTCCTGACTTTC.

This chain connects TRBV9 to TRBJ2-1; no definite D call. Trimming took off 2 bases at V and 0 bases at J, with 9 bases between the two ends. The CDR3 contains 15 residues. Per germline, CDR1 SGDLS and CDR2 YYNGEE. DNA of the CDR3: TGTGCCAGCAGCGTCGGTGAGACCTCCTACAATGAGCAGTTCTTC. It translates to CASSVGETSYNEQFF.

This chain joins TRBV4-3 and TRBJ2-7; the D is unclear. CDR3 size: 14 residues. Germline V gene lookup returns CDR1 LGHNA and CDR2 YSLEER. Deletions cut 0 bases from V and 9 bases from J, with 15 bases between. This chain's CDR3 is CASSQETGPFGQYF. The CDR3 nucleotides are TGCGCCAGCAGCCAAGAAACGGGCCCTTTCGGGCAGTACTTC.

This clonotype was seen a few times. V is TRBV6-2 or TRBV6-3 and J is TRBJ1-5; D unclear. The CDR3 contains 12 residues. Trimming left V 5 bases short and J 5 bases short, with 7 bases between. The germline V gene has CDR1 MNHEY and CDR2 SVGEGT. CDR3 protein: CASSHRDQPQHF. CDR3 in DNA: TGTGCCAGCAGTCACCGGGATCAGCCCCAGCATTTT.

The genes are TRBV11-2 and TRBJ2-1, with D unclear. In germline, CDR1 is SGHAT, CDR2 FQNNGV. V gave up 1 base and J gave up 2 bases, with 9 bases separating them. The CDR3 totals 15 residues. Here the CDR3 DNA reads TGTGCCAGCAGCTTAGTGGTGGCCCCCTACAATGAGCAGTTCTTC. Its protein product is CASSLVVAPYNEQFF.

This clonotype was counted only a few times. The CDR3 DNA follows: TGTGCCAGCGGTCGGACTGCTTCCTACAATGAGCAGTTCTTC. Translating it yields CASGRTASYNEQFF. The chain employs TRBV21-1 and TRBJ2-1; the table's D call, TRBD2, has no DNA check behind it. TRBV21-1 is recorded as a pseudogene. The CDR3 is 14 amino acids.